This is a list of T cell receptor beta chains from one sample in a study of shared clonotypes between healthy human individuals. Measured with immunoSEQ multiplex PCR; TCRdb has only the in-frame clones, and not every one. Of around 1.9 million clones detected, 93% appear once; the ten largest clones hold 1.5% to 2%. Specimen: naive CD8+ T cells from PBMCs. The receptors come from a man aged 18 to 29 in good health. Some clones in this sample may be carry-over from other donors' samples. CDR3s include the opening cysteine and the closing phenylalanine or tryptophan. The D gene is left open where the match is weak. Expanded clones get a size class; other rows say once, few or many, or leave the size out.

CDR3: CASRGRQLWFNEQFF
DNA: TGTGCCAGCAGGGGGCGGCAGTTATGGTTCAATGAGCAGTTCTTC
D: NA
size: NA
J: TRBJ2-1
V: TRBV12-1

CDR3: CASSPLVGADEQYF
DNA: TGTGCCAGCAGCCCCTTGGTGGGGGCTGACGAGCAGTACTTC
D: NA
size: NA
J: TRBJ2-7
V: TRBV7-9

CDR3: CASSASIEQFF
DNA: TGTGCCAGCAGTGCTTCGATAGAGCAGTTCTTC
D: NA
size: NA
J: TRBJ2-1
V: TRBV25-1

CDR3: CASSPVFGSDEQFF
DNA: TGTGCCAGCAGCCCGGTGTTCGGAAGTGATGAGCAGTTCTTC
D: NA
size: NA
J: TRBJ2-1
V: TRBV7-6

CDR3: CASSLSEDTEAFF
DNA: TGTGCCAGCAGTTTATCCGAAGACACTGAAGCTTTCTTT
D: NA
size: NA
J: TRBJ1-1
V: TRBV27

CDR3: CASNPGTSAYNEQFF
DNA: TGTGCCAGCAACCCTGGGACTAGCGCATACAATGAGCAGTTCTTC
D: TRBD2
size: NA
J: TRBJ2-1
V: TRBV6-5

CDR3: CASSERSKLQSRANVLTF
DNA: TGTGCCAGCAGCGAGCGCAGCAAGTTACAAAGTCGGGCCAACGTCCTGACTTTC
D: NA
size: NA
J: TRBJ2-6
V: TRBV4-2

CDR3: CAIRDLGTEAFF
DNA: TGTGCCATCAGGGATCTTGGGACTGAAGCTTTCTTT
D: NA
size: NA
J: TRBJ1-1
V: TRBV10-3

CDR3: CASGGSGANVLTF
DNA: TGTGCCAGCGGAGGATCTGGGGCCAACGTCCTGACTTTC
D: NA
size: NA
J: TRBJ2-6
V: TRBV13

CDR3: CASSQDYRAAYGYTF
DNA: TGTGCCAGCAGCCAAGATTACAGGGCGGCGTATGGCTACACCTTC
D: NA
size: NA
J: TRBJ1-2
V: TRBV14

CDR3: CASSQGTGAANTGELFF
DNA: TGTGCCAGCAGTCAGGGGACGGGGGCCGCGAACACCGGGGAGCTGTTTTTT
D: NA
size: NA
J: TRBJ2-2
V: TRBV7-9

CDR3: CASSLYGTEQYF
DNA: TGTGCCAGCAGCTTGTACGGGACCGAGCAGTACTTC
D: NA
size: NA
J: TRBJ2-7
V: TRBV5-6

CDR3: CASSPSGGGSIPEQFF
DNA: TGTGCCAGCAGCCCTTCAGGGGGCGGGAGTATCCCTGAGCAGTTCTTC
D: NA
size: NA
J: TRBJ2-1
V: TRBV9

CDR3: CASSQDWRPVTGELFF
DNA: TGTGCCAGCAGCCAAGACTGGCGCCCAGTTACCGGGGAGCTGTTTTTT
D: NA
size: NA
J: TRBJ2-2
V: TRBV4-2

CDR3: CASSWTERGYEQYF
DNA: TGCGCCAGCAGTTGGACAGAGAGGGGCTACGAGCAGTACTTC
D: NA
size: NA
J: TRBJ2-7
V: TRBV10-2

CDR3: CASSFSGNEKLFF
DNA: TGTGCCAGCAGCTTTTCGGGTAATGAAAAACTGTTTTTT
D: NA
size: NA
J: TRBJ1-4
V: TRBV7-9

CDR3: CASVGGPSSYNEQFF
DNA: TGTGCCAGCGTCGGGGGACCCAGCTCCTACAATGAGCAGTTCTTC
D: NA
size: NA
J: TRBJ2-1
V: TRBV7-9

CDR3: CSVLGYEQYF
DNA: TGCAGCGTCCTCGGCTACGAGCAGTACTTC
D: NA
size: once
J: TRBJ2-7
V: TRBV29-1

CDR3: CASSVGREGIYEQYF
DNA: TGTGCCAGCAGCGTCGGGCGGGAGGGGATCTACGAGCAGTACTTC
D: TRBD2
size: NA
J: TRBJ2-7
V: TRBV9

CDR3: CASRRQINYGYTF
DNA: TGTGCCAGCCGGAGACAGATCAACTATGGCTACACCTTC
D: NA
size: NA
J: TRBJ1-2
V: TRBV13

CDR3: CASSLAIAGELFF
DNA: TGTGCCAGCAGCTTAGCCATCGCCGGGGAGCTGTTTTTT
D: NA
size: NA
J: TRBJ2-2
V: TRBV11-2

CDR3: CASSLDRRGNTEAFF
DNA: TGTGCCAGCAGCTTAGATAGGCGGGGGAACACTGAAGCTTTCTTT
D: NA
size: NA
J: TRBJ1-1
V: TRBV11-2

CDR3: CASSPGHTEAFF
DNA: TGTGCCAGCAGTCCGGGACACACCGAAGCTTTCTTT
D: NA
size: NA
J: TRBJ1-1
V: TRBV6-5

CDR3: CASSLGQGGGNIQYF
DNA: TGTGCCAGCAGCTTAGGGCAGGGTGGGGGAAACATTCAGTACTTC
D: NA
size: NA
J: TRBJ2-4
V: TRBV7-9

CDR3: CASSYPVAETQYF
DNA: TGTGCCAGCAGTTACCCAGTGGCAGAGACCCAGTACTTC
D: NA
size: NA
J: TRBJ2-5
V: TRBV6-5

CDR3: CASSAAGTSYEQYF
DNA: TGTGCCAGCAGCGCAGCAGGGACATCCTACGAGCAGTACTTC
D: NA
size: NA
J: TRBJ2-7
V: TRBV7-6

CDR3: CASNLGASEQYF
DNA: TGTGCCAGCAATTTAGGGGCCTCCGAGCAGTACTTC
D: NA
size: NA
J: TRBJ2-7
V: TRBV7-9

CDR3: CASSLVPRQETQYF
DNA: TGCGCCAGCAGCTTGGTACCCAGACAAGAGACCCAGTACTTC
D: NA
size: NA
J: TRBJ2-5
V: TRBV5-1

CDR3: CASSLTGGLNTEAFF
DNA: TGTGCCAGCAGCTTGACAGGGGGCCTGAACACTGAAGCTTTCTTT
D: TRBD1
size: NA
J: TRBJ1-1
V: TRBV7-3

CDR3: CASSDSTLQFSNTGELFF
DNA: TGTGCCAGCAGTGACAGCACCCTTCAATTTTCGAACACCGGGGAGCTGTTTTTT
D: NA
size: NA
J: TRBJ2-2
V: TRBV7-6

CDR3: CASSTTFLGNTEAFF
DNA: TGTGCCAGCAGCACAACCTTTCTGGGAAACACTGAAGCTTTCTTT
D: NA
size: NA
J: TRBJ1-1
V: TRBV7-9

CDR3: CASSLDYGAGNEQYF
DNA: TGTGCCAGCAGCTTAGATTATGGGGCCGGTAACGAGCAGTACTTC
D: NA
size: NA
J: TRBJ2-7
V: TRBV11-2

CDR3: CATFPGTAPLYEQYF
DNA: TGTGCCACCTTTCCCGGGACAGCCCCACTCTACGAGCAGTACTTC
D: TRBD1
size: NA
J: TRBJ2-7
V: TRBV7-8

CDR3: CASSYQGPYGYTF
DNA: TGTGCCAGCAGTTACCAGGGGCCCTATGGCTACACCTTC
D: NA
size: once
J: TRBJ1-2
V: TRBV6-5

CDR3: CATRGYSNQPQHF
DNA: TGTGCCACCAGAGGTTATAGCAATCAGCCCCAGCATTTT
D: NA
size: few
J: TRBJ1-5
V: TRBV15

CDR3: CASSLLAGGVGEQFF
DNA: TGTGCCAGCAGTTTGCTGGCTGGAGGGGTCGGTGAGCAGTTCTTC
D: NA
size: NA
J: TRBJ2-1
V: TRBV28

CDR3: CASSMYGRFTYEQYF
DNA: TGTGCCAGCAGTATGTACGGGAGGTTCACCTACGAGCAGTACTTC
D: TRBD2
size: NA
J: TRBJ2-7
V: TRBV2

CDR3: CASSVDRAGTEAFF
DNA: TGTGCCAGCAGCGTAGACAGGGCAGGGACTGAAGCTTTCTTT
D: NA
size: few
J: TRBJ1-1
V: TRBV9

CDR3: CASSAGLVPGEQYF
DNA: TGTGCCAGCAGCGCAGGACTAGTTCCTGGCGAGCAGTACTTC
D: TRBD2
size: NA
J: TRBJ2-7
V: TRBV13

CDR3: CASSLSQRGGSTEAFF
DNA: TGTGCCAGCAGTTTATCCCAGAGAGGGGGTAGCACTGAAGCTTTCTTT
D: NA
size: few
J: TRBJ1-1
V: TRBV27

CDR3: CASSKSGSNNEQFF
DNA: TGTGCCAGCAGTAAGAGCGGGAGCAACAATGAGCAGTTCTTC
D: TRBD2
size: NA
J: TRBJ2-1
V: TRBV28

CDR3: CATGGIATEAFF
DNA: TGTGCCACCGGGGGGATTGCCACTGAAGCTTTCTTT
D: NA
size: NA
J: TRBJ1-1
V: TRBV7-9

CDR3: CSVLAGAQFF
DNA: TGCAGCGTGTTAGCGGGAGCGCAGTTCTTC
D: TRBD2
size: once
J: TRBJ2-1
V: TRBV29-1

CDR3: CASSVGVFNYGYTF
DNA: TGTGCCAGCAGCGTAGGGGTGTTTAACTATGGCTACACCTTC
D: NA
size: NA
J: TRBJ1-2
V: TRBV9

CDR3: CAISAGWEGQPQHF
DNA: TGTGCCATCAGTGCTGGGTGGGAGGGTCAGCCCCAGCATTTT
D: NA
size: once
J: TRBJ1-5
V: TRBV10-3

CDR3: CASSPTLSYEQYF
DNA: TGCGCCAGCAGCCCAACTCTCTCCTACGAGCAGTACTTC
D: NA
size: few
J: TRBJ2-7
V: TRBV4-1

CDR3: CASSWDRNTEAFF
DNA: TGCGCCAGCAGCTGGGACAGGAACACTGAAGCTTTCTTT
D: TRBD1
size: once
J: TRBJ1-1
V: TRBV5-1

CDR3: CASSEMGATEAFF
DNA: TGTGCCAGCAGTGAAATGGGTGCAACTGAAGCTTTCTTT
D: NA
size: NA
J: TRBJ1-1
V: TRBV25-1

CDR3: CASSFGLAGAYEQFF
DNA: TGTGCCAGCAGCTTCGGGCTAGCGGGAGCCTATGAGCAGTTCTTC
D: TRBD2
size: NA
J: TRBJ2-1
V: TRBV6-5

CDR3: CATSTGLADYEQYF
DNA: TGCGCCACCTCCACGGGGCTAGCGGACTACGAGCAGTACTTC
D: TRBD2
size: NA
J: TRBJ2-7
V: TRBV4-1

CDR3: CASSVEPGQGANEQYF
DNA: TGTGCCAGCAGCGTAGAACCAGGACAGGGGGCTAATGAGCAGTACTTC
D: TRBD1
size: NA
J: TRBJ2-7
V: TRBV9